What follows describes a single T cell receptor (beta chain). Its cognate antigen has yet to be identified. Base qualities are not at hand, and no much larger clone is one base apart. These data are taken from a study of PD-1 blockade in classical Hodgkin lymphoma (dated by TCRdb to about 2020). About the full investigation: Nivolumab dosing was 3 mg/kg intravenously every 2 weeks, continuing until either disease progression or unacceptable toxicity. To define a peripheral blood immune signature of response to PD-1 blockade in classical Hodgkin lymphoma, the study combined TCR beta sequencing with CyTOF.

Study-wide conclusions, independent of this receptor: Baseline diversity similar to that of newly diagnosed patients was observed in trial patients achieving complete response, whereas significantly lower diversity was observed in partial responders and progressors. The study covered only a single clinical trial cohort, and the causes of the repertoire differences, possibly disease activity or prior therapy, were still not defined. Baseline TCR diversity was reported to be lower in newly diagnosed patients than in healthy donors, and even lower in relapsed/refractory patients. Lower diversity was observed in patients in whom nivolumab was started less than 1 year after ASCT, and these patients were excluded from later analyses so that confounding by immune reconstitution would be avoided. By C4D1, a significant rise was seen in CD4+ TCR diversity but not in CD8+ TCR diversity (p=0.0027 vs p=0.16), and the rise was most apparent among complete responders (p=0.02).

There are 15 amino acids in the CDR3, from cysteine to phenylalanine inclusive. The entry retains the CDR3 DNA only, 45 bases that are in frame from base 1. From V the trimming removes 5 bases and from J it removes 3 bases, while the gene matches leave 10 bases of the junction unaccounted for. The germline V gene yields SGHAT for CDR1 and FQNNGV for CDR2. What the time point label conveys for this sample: cycle 1 day 1 (C1D1), immediately before nivolumab initiation. Every trial patient had relapsed after autologous stem cell transplantation, and cohorts A, B and C differed in prior brentuximab vedotin exposure. CD8+ T cells were purified from thawed PBMCs by magnetic negative selection with a Miltenyi CD8+ T cell isolation kit. The trial cohort was composed of about 53 patients with relapsed/refractory classical Hodgkin lymphoma, for whom complete response, partial response or progressive disease was recorded as best overall response. Trial patients were treated with single-agent nivolumab in the multi-cohort phase II CheckMate 205 trial. An independent review committee assessed best overall response by applying the 2007 International Working Group response criteria. Trial PBMCs were collected immediately before nivolumab initiation (C1D1) and during therapy at cycle 2 day 1 and cycle 4 day 1. Peripheral blood was collected in 8 mL Vacutainer Cell Preparation Tubes, from which PBMCs were isolated by centrifugation and then cryopreserved. Purified CD4+ and CD8+ fractions were prepared only for cases with an additional available PBMC sample. Magnetically labelled cells were removed on LS columns in a quadroMACS separator, and the flow-through was collected as the purified fraction.

Genomic DNA was isolated using the Qiagen DNeasy kit from unsorted PBMCs as well as from negatively selected CD4+ and CD8+ fractions. TCR beta CDR3 regions were subjected to amplification by immunoSEQ multiplex PCR with primers that anneal to V and J segments. A synthetic immune receptor repertoire was used to minimize amplification bias, and remaining bias was computationally removed after sequencing. The paper's processing steps were these. Custom Python scripts were used to quantify repertoire diversity as the Shannon entropy index. Unsorted, CD4+ and CD8+ repertoires were examined separately, except in combined analyses, for which CD4+ and CD8+ sequences were merged in silico. A clone was considered expanded if an increase in frequency of at least 2-fold after treatment relative to C1D1 was found, and a pseudocount of 0.5 was applied to clones undetected at baseline. Clones with 0 or 1 copy at C1D1 were classified as singleton clones, and clones with 2 or more copies were classified as non-singleton clones. Clones expanded in unsorted samples were labelled as CD4+, CD8+ or unknown by matching protein sequences in sorted samples from the same patient. Wilcoxon tests on paired samples were used to test diversity changes from C1D1 to C4D1. The immuneACCESS repertoire file appears here via TCRdb, limited to in-frame rearrangements. These files lack a portion of the clones; in checked studies, under half of the deficit traces to unresolved V genes, and the cause of the others is not known. V and J calls and clone size are as listed in that table; D and trimming were resolved from the DNA. The sample table shows 8,000 or so clones, and about 86% are seen once. The top ten hold about 20% of the sample.

The sequences come from CD8+ T cells from blood, collected at baseline. Recombination linked TRBV11-2 to TRBJ2-7; TRBD1 fits 7 bases in the junction. The sequence was obtained from a human donor with classical Hodgkin lymphoma. The CDR3 protein is CASSQERDSGYEQYF. The nucleotide sequence is TGTGCCAGCAGCCAAGAACGGGACAGCGGCTACGAGCAGTACTTC.